The subject of this entry is one TCR beta chain. V dropped 1 base and J dropped 6 bases, with 13 bases sitting between them. The CDR3 has 15 amino acids. The germline gives CDR1 LGHNA, CDR2 YSLEER. The study reverse transcribed the entire isolated RNA, so it sequenced expressed TCRB transcripts. TCRdb's copy holds only in-frame clones and misses some; the assay was immunoSEQ multiplex PCR. The sample has about 260,000 clones, 68% seen once; the top ten hold almost 0.055%. This record comes from a study of beta chain features in type 1 diabetes. Background on the study: Across all samples, 100 million to 130 million sorted cells were examined.

The rearrangement uses TRBV4-3 and TRBJ1-5; possible D gene TRBD1, 5 bases. This receptor was identified in a man aged 30-40 years in good health. Specimen: naive CD4+ T cells from blood. CDR3 in DNA: TGCGCCAGCAGCCAAGTTTCGGACATGACTCAGCCCCAGCATTTT. It specifies CASSQVSDMTQPQHF.